The TCR beta chain under discussion was sequenced for a study of blood T cell repertoires in COVID-19. Study-wide background: There were acute and convalescent COVID-19 samples, and they came from the United States, Italy and Spain. The cDNA or gDNA used as material had been derived from T cells, B-cell-depleted T cells, or PBMCs.

Method: immunoSEQ multiplex PCR; TCRdb's copy keeps in-frame clones and lacks some. The table includes just over 300,000 clones, roughly 86% detected once. This clone occurred once. Seattle patient enrollment occurred during active infection, with longitudinal follow-up thereafter. CDR3 length equals 11 residues. The germline V and J ends were trimmed by 5 bases and 8 bases, with 9 bases remaining between them. CDR1 and CDR2 from the germline V gene are MDHEN and SYDVKM. The clonotype comes from a woman in her twenties or thirties with COVID-19, enrolled during active disease. The V and J genes are TRBV28 and TRBJ1-2, with D maybe TRBD1 (5 bases). Sequencing was performed on peripheral blood. The CDR3 protein is CASSTRTGYTF. Here the CDR3 DNA reads TGTGCCAGCAGTACCCGGACAGGCTACACCTTC.